Listed below are T cell receptor beta chains from one sample, sequenced in a study of T cells in tuberculosis. Sequenced by immunoSEQ multiplex PCR; TCRdb stores in-frame clones only, minus some. The top ten hold 1.5% to 2% of the sample, which has 40,000 to 45,000 clones, 90% to 95% seen once. Material: PBMCs. These receptors came from a donor aged 10-29 years with latent tuberculosis or without tuberculosis infection. Some clones in this sample may be carry-over from other donors' samples. The CDR3 runs from the conserved cysteine through the conserved F or W. The order of the fields is CDR3 DNA, CDR3 protein, clone size, J gene, D gene, V gene. The D gene is left open where the match is weak. A clone size is listed for some rows: how often the clone was seen (once, few, many), or a class if it is expanded.

TGTGCCAGCAGCCCCACAGGGTCAATCTCCTACGAGCAGTACTTC | CASSPTGSISYEQYF | . | TRBJ2-7 | . | TRBV5-5
TGTGCCAGCAGCCGTCTCCTCGGGTTGAACACTGAAGCTTTCTTT | CASSRLLGLNTEAFF | . | TRBJ1-1 | . | TRBV5-5
TGTGCCAGCTCAGGTATCGGGAACTACGAGCAGTACTTC | CASSGIGNYEQYF | . | TRBJ2-7 | . | TRBV6-5
TGCGCCAGCAGCCACTGGACAGACGATACGCAGTATTTT | CASSHWTDDTQYF | . | TRBJ2-3 | . | TRBV4-1
TGTGCCAGCAGTTACTCGGGACTAGCGGACCCCTACGAGCAGTACTTC | CASSYSGLADPYEQYF | . | TRBJ2-7 | TRBD2 | TRBV6-5
TGTGCCAGCAGCTTAGCGGGGAACAATCAGCCCCAGCATTTT | CASSLAGNNQPQHF | . | TRBJ1-5 | . | TRBV11-2
TGTGCCTGGAGCGCTGACAGGGACACTGAAGCTTTCTTT | CAWSADRDTEAFF | . | TRBJ1-1 | TRBD1 | TRBV30
TGTGCCAGCAGTGCGACAGGGGACTCTGGAAACACCATATATTTT | CASSATGDSGNTIYF | few | TRBJ1-3 | TRBD1 | TRBV6-1
TGCGCCAGCGATCGGACTAGCGGACTTACCTACAATGAGCAGTTCTTC | CASDRTSGLTYNEQFF | . | TRBJ2-1 | TRBD2 | TRBV10-2
TGTGCCAGCTCACCAGGGCAGAAAAGCGAGCAGTACTTC | CASSPGQKSEQYF | . | TRBJ2-7 | . | TRBV18
TGTGCCAGCAGCGCAGACAGTGCCCCCTACGAGCAGTACTTC | CASSADSAPYEQYF | . | TRBJ2-7 | . | TRBV9
TGTGCCAGCTCACCTCCGGGACTCCCTTACGAGCAGTACTTC | CASSPPGLPYEQYF | . | TRBJ2-7 | . | TRBV18
TGTGCCAGCAGCGTAGAAGGACAAGCGGATACGCAGTATTTT | CASSVEGQADTQYF | . | TRBJ2-3 | . | TRBV9
TGTGCCAGCAGTCCCGCGGAAACCCGCTATGGCTACACCTTC | CASSPAETRYGYTF | . | TRBJ1-2 | . | TRBV7-9
TGTGCCAGTAGCCGGACAGGGTTTTACACAGATACGCAGTATTTT | CASSRTGFYTDTQYF | . | TRBJ2-3 | TRBD1 | TRBV19
TGCGCCAGCAGCCCCGAATTGCACCGGGCCGGGGAGCTGTTTTTT | CASSPELHRAGELFF | . | TRBJ2-2 | . | TRBV4-3
TGTGCCAGCAGCGCCAACGGCAGGCAGTCCAATGAGCAGTTCTTC | CASSANGRQSNEQFF | once | TRBJ2-1 | . | TRBV5-6
TGTGCCAGCAGTTTAAATCAGGGTAGGGGCAACTATGGCTACACCTTC | CASSLNQGRGNYGYTF | . | TRBJ1-2 | . | TRBV28
TGCGCCAGCAGCCAACAGACAGGGGGTGGTGAGCAGTTCTTC | CASSQQTGGGEQFF | . | TRBJ2-1 | TRBD1 | TRBV5-1
TGTGCCAGCAGCCCCGGGACTAGCAAAACGACCAATGAGCAGTTCTTC | CASSPGTSKTTNEQFF | . | TRBJ2-1 | TRBD2 | TRBV7-3
TGCGCCAGCAGCCCGACGGGACAAAGCTCTGGAAACACCATATATTTT | CASSPTGQSSGNTIYF | few | TRBJ1-3 | . | TRBV10-1
TGTGCCAGTAGTCCGGGGACAGCCTTTAACACTGAAGCTTTCTTT | CASSPGTAFNTEAFF | . | TRBJ1-1 | TRBD1 | TRBV19
TGTGCCACCAGCAGAGTAAGACAGGGTGTTGAAAAACTGTTTTTT | CATSRVRQGVEKLFF | . | TRBJ1-4 | TRBD1 | TRBV15
TGTGCCGCCGTACAGGGGGCAGAAGGTGAAAAACTGTTTTTT | CAAVQGAEGEKLFF | . | TRBJ1-4 | TRBD1 | TRBV2
TGTGCCAGCCAATCCGGGACAATTAGGGAGCAGTACTTC | CASQSGTIREQYF | . | TRBJ2-7 | . | TRBV25-1
TGTGCCAGCAGCGTAGAGCGGGGGGCTGGAAACACCATATATTTT | CASSVERGAGNTIYF | . | TRBJ1-3 | . | TRBV9
TGTGCCAGCAGTGAATTCCCTTCGGGATCTTCCTACGAGCAGTACTTC | CASSEFPSGSSYEQYF | . | TRBJ2-7 | . | TRBV6-1
TGTGCCAGCAGTTTAAGGGCAGGGGGCGTTCAGCCCCAGCATTTT | CASSLRAGGVQPQHF | . | TRBJ1-5 | TRBD1 | TRBV28
TGTGCCATCAGTGAGATGGCTAGCGGGAGGAGCTCCTACGAGCAGTACTTC | CAISEMASGRSSYEQYF | . | TRBJ2-7 | TRBD2 | TRBV10-3
TGTGCCATCAGTGACAGGCAACCCCAGACCCAGTACTTC | CAISDRQPQTQYF | . | TRBJ2-5 | . | TRBV10-3
TGTGCCAGCAGTGGACGACTAGCGGGAGGATTAGGCAATGAGCAGTTCTTC | CASSGRLAGGLGNEQFF | . | TRBJ2-1 | TRBD2 | TRBV28
TGTGCCAGCAGTTATGAAGCGGGGACCGGCACAGATACGCAGTATTTT | CASSYEAGTGTDTQYF | . | TRBJ2-3 | TRBD2 | TRBV27
TGTGCCAGTAGTATCGAACAAAACAATCAGCCCCAGCATTTT | CASSIEQNNQPQHF | . | TRBJ1-5 | . | TRBV19
TGTGCCAGCAGTTACTCGGCAGGCTCTGGGGCCAACGTCCTGACTTTC | CASSYSAGSGANVLTF | . | TRBJ2-6 | . | TRBV6-6
TGTGCCAGCAGCCCTAGTCTGAACACTGAAGCTTTCTTT | CASSPSLNTEAFF | . | TRBJ1-1 | . | TRBV7-9
TGTGCCAGTAGTATAGCGGGGATCCCAGATACGCAGTATTTT | CASSIAGIPDTQYF | . | TRBJ2-3 | . | TRBV19
TGTGCCACCTCCCGGTCTAACTATGGCTACACCTTC | CATSRSNYGYTF | . | TRBJ1-2 | . | TRBV19
TGTGCCAGCAGCTTCCGGCAGGGGAATCAAGAGACCCAGTACTTC | CASSFRQGNQETQYF | . | TRBJ2-5 | . | TRBV5-4
TGTGCCAGCAGCCCCTCAGAGGGAACCTACGAGCAGTACTTC | CASSPSEGTYEQYF | . | TRBJ2-7 | . | TRBV28
TGTGCCAGCAACAGACTAGCGGGAGAGTTGAATGAGCAGTTCTTC | CASNRLAGELNEQFF | . | TRBJ2-1 | TRBD2 | TRBV2
TGCGCCAGCAGCATAGCCGGACTAGCGGGAGTCAGGACCGGGGAGCTGTTTTTT | CASSIAGLAGVRTGELFF | once | TRBJ2-2 | TRBD2 | TRBV5-1
TGCGCCAGCAGCCAAGTAGGGCAGGGTAGCACAGATACGCAGTATTTT | CASSQVGQGSTDTQYF | . | TRBJ2-3 | . | TRBV4-1
TGTGCCAGCAGCTTAAACCCGGGACAGGGGGCAAACGGGGAGCTGTTTTTT | CASSLNPGQGANGELFF | . | TRBJ2-2 | TRBD1 | TRBV7-3
TGTGCCAGCAGCTTTGGACCGCAGGGGAGCTCCTACGAGCAGTACTTC | CASSFGPQGSSYEQYF | . | TRBJ2-7 | . | TRBV5-4
TGTGCCAGCAGTGTACAGGGTCGCGAGCAGTACTTC | CASSVQGREQYF | . | TRBJ2-7 | . | TRBV2
TGTGCCAGCAGTACGCTACAGGGGCCGTATGGCTACACCTTC | CASSTLQGPYGYTF | once | TRBJ1-2 | TRBD1 | TRBV28
TGTGCCAGCAGTGTCCGGGACAGCAACTACGAGCAGTACTTC | CASSVRDSNYEQYF | once | TRBJ2-7 | TRBD1 | TRBV25-1
TGTGCCAGCAGCTCGGAGACTAGCGGGGGAAAGACCCAGTACTTC | CASSSETSGGKTQYF | . | TRBJ2-5 | TRBD2 | TRBV7-6
TGTGCCAGCAGTCCTGGGACAGGACAAGCCTACGAGCAGTACTTC | CASSPGTGQAYEQYF | . | TRBJ2-7 | TRBD1 | TRBV28
TGTGCCAGCAGTGATGAACAGGTTTTCTCTGGGGCCAACGTCCTGACTTTC | CASSDEQVFSGANVLTF | once | TRBJ2-6 | . | TRBV2
TGTGCCATCCAGTGGGCAGGTGGGAACATTCAGTACTTC | CAIQWAGGNIQYF | . | TRBJ2-4 | . | TRBV30
TGTGCCAGCAGCTTAGCTGGACTAGCCCCCACCAGCTTC | CASSLAGLAPTSF | . | TRBJ2-7 | TRBD2 | TRBV7-2
TGTGCCAGCAGCGCGGGGTTAGCCTACGAGCAGTACTTC | CASSAGLAYEQYF | . | TRBJ2-7 | . | TRBV9
TGTGCCAGCAGTTTTAGTTCTTGGGTGTCTAGCGGGAGTACGAAGGAGCTGTTTTTT | CASSFSSWVSSGSTKELFF | . | TRBJ2-2 | TRBD2 | TRBV27
TGCGCCAGCAGCCAAGACGCAGGGGGAAATTGGCAGCCCCAGCATTTT | CASSQDAGGNWQPQHF | . | TRBJ1-5 | TRBD1 | TRBV4-3
TGTGCCAGCAGCCTACTTCAGGGCGGAGGGTATGGCTACACCTTC | CASSLLQGGGYGYTF | . | TRBJ1-2 | . | TRBV11-2
TGTGCCAGCAGTTACGGTGCAACTAATGAAAAACTGTTTTTT | CASSYGATNEKLFF | . | TRBJ1-4 | . | TRBV28
TGTGCCAGCAGCTTGGTTCCCTACACAGATACGCAGTATTTT | CASSLVPYTDTQYF | . | TRBJ2-3 | . | TRBV5-4